This T cell receptor (beta chain) is drawn from a study of blood T cell repertoires in COVID-19. V was pared by 2 bases and J by 6 bases, with 13 bases between. Germline CDR1 LGHNA, CDR2 YSLEER. The CDR3 length is 14 residues. The protocol was immunoSEQ multiplex PCR, while the TCRdb copy is restricted to in-frame clones and leaves out a portion. Found here are about 120,000 clones, 65% to 90% of them singletons; the top ten hold 9.5% to 13%. The source material was peripheral blood. The rearrangement uses TRBV4-3 and TRBJ1-1, with D possibly being TRBD1 (5 bases). This receptor was obtained from a human donor in a cohort sampled during active COVID-19. The CDR3: CASSQPGREAEAFF. CDR3 nucleotides: TGCGCCAGCAGCCAACCAGGGCGGGAGGCTGAAGCTTTCTTT.